One sample yielded the 6 T cell receptor beta chains listed below, sequenced in a study of CD8 T cells in Susac syndrome. RNA totalling about 0.5 to 1 ug underwent reverse transcription with random hexamers. TCRdb reprocessed the immunoSEQ multiplex PCR reads via MiXCR and lists one record per CDR3 protein. This table holds more than 250,000 distinct CDR3 sequences, around 90% found once. Sequenced sample: CD4+ T cells from PBMCs. Receptors originate from a human donor with multiple sclerosis.

The rearrangement joins TRBV4-2 to TRBJ2-2; 10 bases are shared with TRBD2. This CDR3 spans 24 amino acids. CDR1 LGHNA and CDR2 YNFKEQ come from the germline V gene. Trimming removed 1 base from V and 2 bases from J; junction bases left unmatched: 25. The DNA for the CDR3 is TGTGCCAGCAGCCAAGGCACGACCTTTGCTAGCGGGAGCCTTTCCCTACCAAACACCGGGGAGCTGTTTTTT. It encodes CASSQGTTFASGSLSLPNTGELFF.

The J gene is TRBJ2-1, the V gene TRBV5-6; TRBD2 matches at 8 bases. Germline-derived CDR1 and CDR2 are SGHDT and YYEEEE. V was clipped by 4 bases and J by 8 bases; unmatched bases: 11. The CDR3 contains 15 residues. This CDR3 is CASSQPQREWHEQFF. CDR3 bases: TGTGCCAGCAGCCAGCCCCAGCGGGAGTGGCATGAGCAGTTCTTC.

J is TRBJ2-1 and V is TRBV7-2, with TRBD1 matching over 8 bases. The CDR3 length is 17 residues. Losses at the gene ends were 0 bases for V and 0 bases for J; bases not matched to a gene: 4. Germline V gene lookup returns CDR1 SGHTA and CDR2 FQGNSA. The CDR3 sequence: CASSLAVGTGSYNEQFF. The CDR3 DNA reads TGTGCCAGCAGCTTAGCTGTCGGGACAGGCTCCTACAATGAGCAGTTCTTC.

In this sample, this clonotype turned up once. The rearrangement links TRBV4-1 to TRBJ2-1, with D perhaps matching TRBD2 (6 bases). This CDR3 region has 14 residues. Germline loops: CDR1 MGHRA, CDR2 YSYEKL. Trimming removed 3 bases from V and 6 bases from J, with 12 bases in between. DNA of the CDR3: TGCGCCAGCAGCCAGGATGAGACTAGCAATGAGCAGTTCTTC. Its translation is CASSQDETSNEQFF.

The chain joins TRBV7-2 to TRBJ2-1; 13 nucleotides match TRBD2. The CDR3 spans 15 residues. V gave up 5 bases and J gave up 9 bases; unmatched junction bases: 7. Germline assignment: CDR1 SGHTA and CDR2 FQGNSA. CDR3 loop: CASSATSGRASEQFF. DNA of the CDR3: TGTGCCAGCAGCGCCACTAGCGGGAGGGCGAGTGAGCAGTTCTTC.

The gene calls are TRBV6-2 or TRBV6-3 and TRBJ2-1, with D unclear. The ends were cut back, 1 base at V and 7 bases at J, with 11 bases in the middle. Germline V gene lookup returns CDR1 MNHEY and CDR2 SVGEGT. This CDR3 has 14 amino acids. The CDR3 coding sequence is TGTGCCAGCAGTTACTTAGGGAAGGTAAATGAGCAGTTCTTC. It is translated as CASSYLGKVNEQFF.